This T cell receptor beta chain was found in a study of regulatory T cells in long-lasting Graves disease. This clonotype has at least ten counts. Antigen specificity is unknown. CDR3 size: 16 residues. The ends lost 6 bases at V and 0 bases at J; junction bases unmatched: 8. Libraries of TCR beta came from iRepertoire HTBI primers plus Arm-PCR of CDR3 regions. TCRdb recomputed calls from the multiplex PCR reads with MiXCR, one row per CDR3 protein. This table holds around 450,000 distinct CDR3 sequences, 20% to 25% found once. Study-wide points: The study found TRBV28, TRBJ1-2 and TRBJ2-5 favored in persistent disease.

Time point given: persistent/refractory GD, antithyroid drugs over 5 years with positive TRAb. PBMCs provided the RNA from which the TCR library was made. V and J are TRBV12-3 or TRBV12-4 and TRBJ1-1, with TRBD1 matching over 9 bases. This sample comprised peripheral blood mononuclear cells (PBMCs), obtained when the disease was refractory, from a patient treated with antithyroid drugs. The source is a female donor with Graves disease. The CDR3, as DNA: TGTGCCAGCAGACCCGGGACAGGGTCGGTGAACACTGAAGCTTTCTTT. Translated, it gives CASRPGTGSVNTEAFF.